Shown below are 11 T cell receptor beta chains from a single sample sequenced in a study of shared clonotypes between healthy human individuals (TCRdb year 2020). The library was generated by the immunoSEQ multiplex PCR assay. TCRdb limited this immuneACCESS table to in-frame rearrangements with V and J called. A share of clones is missing; checked studies link under half to unresolved V genes, and the rest is unexplained. This sample lists around 2.3 million clones; around 95% were detected once. The ten largest clonotypes hold around 0.13% of the sample. Sequencing was done on a sample of naive CD4+ T cells sorted from blood. The cell subset or site label on this specimen signifies: CD45RA+ positively selected. These receptor sequences come from a man between 18 and 35 years old in good health.

The chain recombines TRBV14 with TRBJ2-7; 7 bases align to TRBD1. The CDR3 is 16 residues long. Germline CDR1 reads SGHDN; CDR2 reads FVKESK. V was clipped by 1 base and J by 5 bases; unmatched bases: 11. CDR3 region: CASSQVRGRKTHEQYF. The CDR3 DNA sequence: TGTGCCAGCAGCCAAGTTAGGGGGCGTAAAACCCACGAGCAGTACTTC.

Remarks on this clone: Different DNA sequences within this sample yield the same CDR3. This rearrangement joins TRBV6-5 to TRBJ1-1; a possible D gene is TRBD1 (5 bases). In germline, CDR1 is MNHEY, CDR2 SVGAGI. This CDR3 spans 13 amino acids. V gave up 6 bases and J gave up 1 base, with 9 bases separating them. CDR3 sequence: CASRRGPNTEAFF. As DNA, the CDR3 is TGTGCCAGCAGACGGGGACCGAACACTGAAGCTTTCTTT.

On this clone: The germline gene is not matched at one end of the junction; a read error may be the cause. The chain recombines TRBV7-3 with TRBJ2-1; the match to TRBD2 covers 10 bases. The CDR3 is made up of 16 amino acids. CDR1 and CDR2 from the germline V gene are SGHTA and FQGTGA. CDR3 nucleotides: TGCGCCAGCAGCCGCAATGGAGCGGGGGGGCTTAATGAGCAGTTCTTC. Protein sequence: CASSRNGAGGLNEQFF.

The chain joins TRBV29-1 to TRBJ1-1; D is unclear. CDR1 and CDR2 from the germline V gene are SQVTM and ANQGSEA. The CDR3 spans 15 residues. V shed 2 bases and J shed 0 bases, with 13 bases lying between them. The CDR3 DNA is TGCAGCGTTGAATACGCGTCCGGCCTGAACACTGAAGCTTTCTTT. Translation gives CSVEYASGLNTEAFF.

The CDR3 region is CSVNSGDTIYF. The CDR3 nucleotides are TGCAGCGTTAACTCGGGCGACACCATATATTTT. The chain joins TRBV29-1 to TRBJ1-3, with D hard to call. CDR1 and CDR2 from the germline V gene are SQVTM and ANQGSEA. Deletions cut 5 bases from V and 8 bases from J, with 10 bases between. This CDR3 contains 11 residues.

This clone showed up just once. The chain couples TRBV29-1 to TRBJ1-5; no firm D call. Germline CDR1 is SQVTM and CDR2 is ANQGSEA. This CDR3 is built from 14 residues. The V end was cut by 3 bases, the J end by 0 bases, with 9 bases between. The CDR3 loop is CSVDAGGSNQPQHF. The CDR3 nucleotides are TGCAGCGTTGATGCGGGCGGTAGCAATCAGCCCCAGCATTTT.

This clone was counted only a few times. The J gene is TRBJ1-5, the V gene TRBV19; D gene uncertain. The CDR3 is made up of 16 amino acids. Between the trimmed V and J ends, which lost 3 bases and 0 bases, there was a span of 12 bases. The V gene's germline CDR1 is LNHDA and CDR2 SQIVND (reference sequence). Here the CDR3 reads CASSMEGQLSNQPQHF. CDR3 nucleotides: TGTGCCAGTAGTATGGAGGGCCAACTTAGCAATCAGCCCCAGCATTTT.

This chain connects TRBV5-1 to TRBJ1-1, with D possibly TRBD1 on 5 matching bases. This CDR3 spans 14 amino acids. Looked up from germline, CDR1 is SGHRS and CDR2 is YFSETQ. The V end lost 0 bases, the J end lost 6 bases, and 12 bases lay between the germline ends. The CDR3 sequence: CASSLAQGSSEAFF. As DNA, the CDR3 is TGCGCCAGCAGCTTGGCCCAGGGATCGTCTGAAGCTTTCTTT.

As regards this clone: At one end the junction does not follow the germline gene, possibly because of a read error. The chain has TRBV7-2 and TRBJ2-1; no clear D. The length of the CDR3 is 12 residues. From germline, CDR1 is SGHTA and CDR2 FQGNSA. The DNA of the CDR3 is TGTGCCAGCAGCTTAGACTACGATGAGCAGTTCTTC. Translated, it gives CASSLDYDEQFF.

This rearrangement joins TRBV2 to TRBJ2-3; possible D gene TRBD1, 5 bases. V was clipped by 10 bases and J by 2 bases, with 16 bases between them. CDR3 length: 14 amino acids. Germline CDR1 and CDR2: SNHLY and FYNNEI. CDR3 DNA sequence: TGTGCCACCCCGGACACAGGACCCACAGATACGCAGTATTTT. Encoded protein: CATPDTGPTDTQYF.

The chain couples TRBV11-3 to TRBJ2-3; D is perhaps TRBD1 (5 bases). The CDR3 covers 16 residues. Trimming stripped 3 bases from V and 0 bases from J, with 13 bases between. CDR1 is SGHNT, CDR2 YENEEA, per germline. CDR3 in amino acids: CASSFPDSQSTDTQYF. The CDR3 bases are TGTGCCAGCAGCTTTCCTGACAGCCAAAGCACAGATACGCAGTATTTT.